Following are 22 T cell receptor beta chains from one sample sequenced in a study of cytomegalovirus exposure and HLA in healthy donors. The PCR was carried out with 60 Vbeta primers and 13 Jbeta primers. The method was immunoSEQ multiplex PCR; TCRdb's version includes in-frame clones alone and lacks a portion of them. Of about 140,000 clones listed, 82% are singletons. The sequencing sample was made of PBMCs. Source of these receptors: a male donor in good health and CMV-seronegative.

The chain has TRBV27 and TRBJ2-1, with D perhaps TRBD2 (6 bases). Trimming shortened V by 4 bases and J by 5 bases, and 12 bases separated the two germline ends. CDR3 size: 14 residues. Germline V gene sequence: CDR1 MNHEY, CDR2 SMNVEV (reference sequence). Written as DNA, the CDR3 is TGTGCCAGCAGTTCCTCCGGGACTCACAATGAGCAGTTCTTC. It yields the protein CASSSSGTHNEQFF.

In this sample, this clone turned up once. The gene calls are TRBV18 and TRBJ1-6, with D perhaps TRBD1 (6 bases). CDR1 is KGHSH and CDR2 is LQKENI in the germline V gene. The CDR3 is 13 residues long. V gave up 3 bases and J gave up 6 bases, with 6 bases separating them. The CDR3 loop reads CASSPDSNSPLHF. CDR3 nucleotide sequence: TGTGCCAGCTCACCGGACAGTAATTCACCCCTCCACTTT.

The chain employs TRBV13 and TRBJ2-7; 8 positions agree with TRBD1. CDR3 length equals 16 residues. J lost 2 bases, V lost 6 bases, and 12 bases had no gene match. CDR1 and CDR2 from the germline V gene are PRHDT and FYEKMQ (reference sequence). CDR3 loop: CASRSRGRDSAYEQYF. The CDR3 DNA reads as TGTGCCAGCAGATCCAGGGGGCGGGACTCAGCCTACGAGCAGTACTTC.

This clone was picked up one time. The chain employs TRBV25-1 and TRBJ1-1; a possible D gene is TRBD1 (6 bases). The CDR3 has 16 amino acids. V gave up 3 bases and J gave up 1 base, with 15 bases separating them. CDR1 and CDR2 from the germline V gene are MGHDK and SYGVNS. CDR3 amino acids: CASSDLGGRENTEAFF. CDR3 sequence (DNA): TGTGCCAGCAGTGACCTTGGGGGCAGAGAGAACACTGAAGCTTTCTTT.

The CDR3 nucleotides read TGCGCCAGCAGCTTGGGTCAAGGGGGAAGCGCCAAAAACATTCAGTACTTC. Translating it yields CASSLGQGGSAKNIQYF. The genes are TRBV5-1 and TRBJ2-4, with D perhaps TRBD1 (6 bases). This CDR3 spans 17 amino acids. Trimming pared 0 bases from V and 1 base from J, leaving 14 bases between. CDR1 and CDR2 from the germline V gene are SGHRS and YFSETQ.

This clone was seen only a few times. The chain combines TRBV6-6 with TRBJ1-1; D may be TRBD1 (5 bases). The CDR3 extends over 12 amino acids. V lost 4 bases to trimming and J lost 5 bases, with 8 bases between them. The germline V gene encodes CDR1 MNHNY and CDR2 SVGAGI (reference sequence). CDR3 sequence reads: CASSSDITEAFF. The CDR3 nucleotides are TGTGCCAGCAGTTCGGACATAACTGAAGCTTTCTTT.

Comment on this clone: This specimen includes other DNA sequences encoding the same CDR3. The chain recombines TRBV6-5 with TRBJ1-1; tentatively, D is TRBD1 (6 bases). The CDR3 is 13 amino acids. CDR1 is MNHEY and CDR2 is SVGAGI in the germline V gene. The germline V and J ends were trimmed by 0 bases and 5 bases, with 7 bases remaining between them. CDR3 residues: CASSYSRGTEAFF. As DNA, the CDR3 is TGTGCCAGCAGTTACTCGAGGGGGACTGAAGCTTTCTTT.

J is TRBJ2-7 and V is TRBV6-5, with a weak D call TRBD1 (6 bases). CDR1 is MNHEY and CDR2 is SVGAGI in the germline V gene. Trimming stripped 2 bases from V and 4 bases from J, with 12 bases between. The CDR3 is made up of 14 amino acids. Here the CDR3 reads CASSYGRGDYEQYF. The DNA for the CDR3 is TGTGCCAGCAGTTACGGCAGGGGAGATTACGAGCAGTACTTC.

The chain joins TRBV28 to TRBJ1-2, with TRBD1 identical over 8 bases. Germline values: CDR1 MDHEN, CDR2 SYDVKM. The CDR3 has 12 amino acids. The J segment lost 5 bases and the V segment lost 9 bases, leaving 5 bases of the junction unmatched. The DNA of the CDR3 is TGTGCCAGTCAGGGGGCTTTTTATGGCTACACCTTC. It codes for CASQGAFYGYTF.

This sequence joins TRBV5-6 and TRBJ2-7, with 12 positions matching TRBD2. The germline gives CDR1 SGHDT, CDR2 YYEEEE. The trim removed 0 bases at V and 0 bases at J, leaving 4 bases unmatched. The CDR3 runs 17 residues. In nucleotides, the CDR3 is TGTGCCAGCAGCTTGGGACTAGCGGGGGCCAGCTCCTACGAGCAGTACTTC. Translation gives CASSLGLAGASSYEQYF.

The V gene is TRBV5-1, the J gene TRBJ2-7; 10 positions agree with TRBD1. CDR3 length equals 15 residues. Germline CDR1 reads SGHRS; CDR2 reads YFSETQ. The J segment lost 4 bases and the V segment lost 3 bases, leaving 7 bases of the junction unmatched. This CDR3 reads CASSYGRQGAYEQYF. In DNA, the CDR3 is TGCGCCAGCAGCTATGGTAGACAGGGGGCGTACGAGCAGTACTTC.

This chain uses TRBV7-6 with TRBJ2-7; tentatively, D is TRBD2 (6 bases). Germline lookup yields CDR1 SGHVS and CDR2 FNYEAQ. The V end lost 6 bases, the J end lost 0 bases, and 15 bases lay between the germline ends. The length of the CDR3 is 15 residues. CDR3 sequence (DNA): TGTGCCAGCAGGCGAGAGGAGGGGCCCTCCTACGAGCAGTACTTC. This encodes CASRREEGPSYEQYF.

The chain uses TRBV5-1 and TRBJ2-3, with TRBD1 identical over 7 bases. Per germline, CDR1 SGHRS and CDR2 YFSETQ. V lost 0 bases to trimming and J lost 0 bases; unmatched junction nucleotides: 7. The CDR3 is 17 residues long. CDR3 sequence (DNA): TGCGCCAGCAGCTTGGGACAGGGCCCCTCTAGCACAGATACGCAGTATTTT. Translating gives CASSLGQGPSSTDTQYF.

The chain links TRBV11-2 to TRBJ2-1, with 9 bases aligning to TRBD2. V trimming: 4 bases; J trimming: 5 bases; junction bases outside the gene matches: 9. This CDR3 region has 16 residues. Germline loops: CDR1 SGHAT, CDR2 FQNNGV. The DNA for the CDR3 is TGTGCCAGCAGCTGGGGTAGCGGGAGCCTGAACAATGAGCAGTTCTTC. It encodes CASSWGSGSLNNEQFF.

The chain links TRBV19 to TRBJ2-5, with TRBD2 matching over 9 bases. The CDR3 extends over 17 amino acids. CDR1 is LNHDA and CDR2 is SQIVND in the germline V gene (reference sequence). Unmatched junction bases numbered 7, after V lost 1 base and J lost 1 base. CDR3 in amino acids: CASSIGGRGGLQETQYF. DNA of the CDR3: TGTGCCAGTAGTATAGGGGGGCGGGGGGGCCTCCAAGAGACCCAGTACTTC.

V gene TRBV30 combines with J gene TRBJ2-2; 10 bases align to TRBD2. The CDR3 length is 17 residues. V gave up 4 bases and J gave up 9 bases; unmatched junction bases: 17. Germline V lookup: CDR1 GTSNPN, CDR2 SVGIG (reference sequence). CDR3 loop: CAWNDIGASGRSRELFF. In DNA form, the CDR3 reads TGTGCCTGGAACGACATAGGGGCTAGCGGGAGAAGTAGGGAGCTGTTTTTT. Drawing the rest from reference TRBV30 and TRBJ2-2, the complete variable domain is SQTIHQWPATLVQPVGSPLSLECTVEGTSNPNLYWYRQAAGRGLQLLFYSVGIGQISSEVPQNLSASRPQDRQFILSSKKLLLSDSGFYLCAWNDIGASGRSRELFFGEGSRLTVL.

This rearrangement joins TRBV2 to TRBJ1-2; 8 bases match TRBD1. Germline CDR1 reads SNHLY; CDR2 reads FYNNEI. The CDR3 spans 17 residues. The J segment lost 6 bases and the V segment lost 6 bases, leaving 18 bases of the junction unmatched. In DNA, the CDR3 is TGTGCCAGCAGGGAACGCCGGGACAGGTATATGAGGGATGGCTACACCTTC. Protein sequence: CASRERRDRYMRDGYTF.

The gene calls are TRBV6-6 and TRBJ2-1; possible D gene TRBD2, 5 bases. V was clipped by 4 bases and J by 5 bases, with 15 bases between them. Per the germline V gene, CDR1 is MNHNY and CDR2 is SVGAGI (reference sequence). This CDR3 region has 15 residues. The CDR3 protein is CASSSPGKTNNEQFF. CDR3 bases: TGTGCCAGCAGTTCTCCCGGGAAAACCAACAATGAGCAGTTCTTC.

This sequence joins TRBV7-2 and TRBJ2-2; D gene unclear. The CDR3 length is 15 residues. The germline CDR1 and CDR2 sequences are SGHTA and FQGNSA. V gave up 4 bases and J gave up 3 bases, with 12 bases separating them. CDR3 coding DNA: TGTGCCAGCAGCTGGGTGCTAGTAGACACCGGGGAGCTGTTTTTT. Translated: CASSWVLVDTGELFF.

The V gene is TRBV5-1, the J gene TRBJ1-1, with 8 bases that match TRBD1. CDR3 length equals 16 residues. The J segment lost 3 bases and the V segment lost 4 bases, leaving 11 bases of the junction unmatched. Germline assignment: CDR1 SGHRS and CDR2 YFSETQ. The CDR3 here is CASSGPAGGFDTEAFF. The CDR3 DNA reads as TGCGCCAGCAGCGGCCCTGCAGGGGGCTTCGACACTGAAGCTTTCTTT.

The chain links TRBV27 to TRBJ2-5; unclear D gene. CDR3 length equals 17 residues. Germline V CDR1 and CDR2: MNHEY, SMNVEV (reference sequence). V lost 0 bases to trimming and J lost 4 bases, with 18 bases between them. The CDR3 region has the DNA TGTGCCAGCAGTTTATCGTTAAGCGCCTCGTGGGTAGAGACCCAGTACTTC. Protein sequence: CASSLSLSASWVETQYF.

This clone has a single count. This chain uses TRBV5-1 with TRBJ2-1; no firm D call. V was shortened by 8 bases and J by 6 bases, with 15 bases between the two germline ends. Germline V gene lookup returns CDR1 SGHRS and CDR2 YFSETQ. This CDR3 has 13 amino acids. The CDR3, as DNA: TGCGCCAGTCAGCGCGGCGTTAGCAATGAGCAGTTCTTC. This translates into CASQRGVSNEQFF.